This TCR beta chain was sequenced during a study of T cell responses to AZD1222 COVID-19 vaccine. The CDR3 contains 14 residues. V gave up 6 bases and J gave up 1 base; unmatched junction bases: 6. Germline V gene data show CDR1 as MNHEY and CDR2 as SVGAGI. The data were produced by immunoSEQ multiplex PCR, yet TCRdb's version contains in-frame clones alone and is incomplete. Altogether 100,000 to 150,000 clones are present, around 92% being singletons, with the ten largest covering around 1.5%. The clonotype originates from an adult in good health. The J gene is TRBJ2-7, the V gene TRBV6-5, with 7 bases that match TRBD1. The material sequenced was peripheral blood, taken on day 0 of AZD1222 vaccination. CDR3 in DNA: TGTGCCAGCAGCCAACCGGGACAGTCCTACGAGCAGTACTTC. This translates into CASSQPGQSYEQYF.